Each of the 2 T cell receptor beta chains below was sequenced from the same sample in a study of human T cells and chemical hapten exposure. Described time point: patch test 2, 6 weeks after DPC sensitization. Noted treatment: therapeutic diphenylcyclopropenone sensitization with weekly scalp DPC. TCRdb analysed the RACE reads with MiXCR anew, one entry per CDR3 protein. Of tens of thousands of distinct CDR3 sequences listed, over 9.5% are singletons. The material sequenced was whole blood, taken in connection with sensitization to the hapten diphenylcyclopropenone (DPC). These receptor sequences come from a woman aged 50 to 60 with alopecia areata. Some clones in this sample may be carry-over from other donors' samples.

This clonotype was counted at least ten times. The chain recombines TRBV5-8 with TRBJ2-1, with D hard to call. Germline V gives CDR1 SGHTS, CDR2 YDEGEE. This CDR3 has 11 residues. Trimming removed 2 bases at V and 9 bases at J, with 6 bases between. The CDR3 spells CASSFPTEQFF. The CDR3 DNA reads as TGTGCCAGCAGCTTTCCGACTGAGCAGTTCTTC.

This clonotype came up many times. The gene calls are TRBV6-1 and TRBJ2-3; 10 positions agree with TRBD2. Germline CDR1 MNHNS, CDR2 SASEGT. V was clipped by 3 bases and J by 4 bases; unmatched bases: 7. This CDR3 region has 16 residues. The CDR3 region has the DNA TGTGCCAGCAGTGATCCGCTAGCGGGAGTGTCAGATACGCAGTATTTT. Residues: CASSDPLAGVSDTQYF.